The clone carrying this T cell receptor (beta chain) was seen ten or more times. Antigen unknown. The individuals who served as donors were healthy Caucasians living in Russia, aged about 6 to 95. RNA extraction gave at least 5.5 micrograms of total RNA per sample. This sample is part of a study of blood T cells in healthy people across ages. The length of the CDR3 is 16 residues. Trimming took 5 bases from V and 4 from J; bases not matched to a gene: 8. The germline gives CDR1 MNHEY, CDR2 SMNVEV (reference sequence). A second roughly 7 to 11 cycle PCR used barcoded and J-beta primers. One entry per CDR3 protein, called by TCRdb with MiXCR from the 5' RACE reads. The table lists 850,000 or so distinct CDR3 sequences, more than 25% of them singletons, with 17% in the top ten. Study observations and caveats: Fewer expanded clones and more diversity marked long-lived versus aged donors.

This rearrangement joins TRBV27 to TRBJ2-1; 10 nucleotides line up with TRBD2. The TCR comes from a woman of 80 years or more in good health. Material for sequencing was blood. CDR3: CASSLTGTSEYNEQFF. The CDR3 DNA sequence: TGTGCCAGCAGTCTTACCGGGACTAGCGAATACAATGAGCAGTTCTTC.